This entry lists 2 T cell receptor beta chains sequenced from one sample in a study of blood T cell repertoires in COVID-19. Assay used: immunoSEQ multiplex PCR; TCRdb lists only in-frame clones, some missing. The data hold approximately 300,000 clones, with just under 85% observed a single time. Sequenced material: peripheral blood. All receptors derive from a woman aged 50 to 60 with active or convalescent COVID-19.

The CDR3 here is CASSPGGFYSPLHF. The CDR3 DNA is TGTGCCAGCAGCCCGGGGGGATTTTATTCACCCCTCCACTTT. The chain couples TRBV7-2 to TRBJ1-6; possible D gene TRBD1, 5 bases. Germline values: CDR1 SGHTA, CDR2 FQGNSA. The CDR3 covers 14 residues. V was cut by 5 bases and J by 8 bases, with 13 bases left in between. Filled out from reference TRBV7-2 and TRBJ1-6, the complete variable domain reads GAGVSQSPSNKVTEKGKDVELRCDPISGHTALYWYRQSLGQGLEFLIYFQGNSAPDKSGLPSDRFSAERTGGSVSTLTIQRTQQEDSAVYLCASSPGGFYSPLHFGNGTRLTVT.

The chain combines TRBV5-6 with TRBJ2-1, with TRBD2 matching 14 bases. This CDR3 region has 15 residues. J gave up 9 bases and V 2 bases, and 4 bases lay outside the gene matches. CDR1 is SGHDT, CDR2 YYEEEE, per germline. CDR3 nucleotides: TGTGCCAGCAGCTTCGGACTAGCGGGAGGAACTGAGCAGTTCTTC. Translated, it gives CASSFGLAGGTEQFF.